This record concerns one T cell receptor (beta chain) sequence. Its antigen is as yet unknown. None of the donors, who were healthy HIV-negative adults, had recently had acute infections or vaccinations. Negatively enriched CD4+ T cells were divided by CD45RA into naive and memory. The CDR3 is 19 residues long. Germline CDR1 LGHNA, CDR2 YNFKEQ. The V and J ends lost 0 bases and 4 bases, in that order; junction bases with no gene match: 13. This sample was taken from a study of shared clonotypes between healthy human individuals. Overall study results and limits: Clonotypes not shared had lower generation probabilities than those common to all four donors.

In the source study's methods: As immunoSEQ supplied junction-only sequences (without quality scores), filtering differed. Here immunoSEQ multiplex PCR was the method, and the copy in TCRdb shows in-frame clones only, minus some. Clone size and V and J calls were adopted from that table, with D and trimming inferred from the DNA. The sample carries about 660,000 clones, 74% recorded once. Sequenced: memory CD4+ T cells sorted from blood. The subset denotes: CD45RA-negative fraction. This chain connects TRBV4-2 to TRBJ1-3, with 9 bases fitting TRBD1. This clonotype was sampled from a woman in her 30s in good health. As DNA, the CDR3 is TGTGCCAGCAGCCAAGACCGGGACAGGGACTTAGGGGCAGGAAACACCATATATTTT. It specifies CASSQDRDRDLGAGNTIYF.